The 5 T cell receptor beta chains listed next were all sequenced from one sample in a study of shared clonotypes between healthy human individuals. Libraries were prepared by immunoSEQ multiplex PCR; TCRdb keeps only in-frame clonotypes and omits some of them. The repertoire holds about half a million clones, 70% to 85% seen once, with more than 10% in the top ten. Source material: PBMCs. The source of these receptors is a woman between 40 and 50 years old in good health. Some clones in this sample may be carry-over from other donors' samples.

CDR3 sequence: CASTDNPRTGGRSWGYTF. The CDR3 DNA reads as TGTGCCAGCACTGATAACCCCAGGACAGGGGGCCGTTCGTGGGGATACACCTTC. The chain employs TRBV6-1 and TRBJ1-2, with 11 bases fitting TRBD1. CDR1 and CDR2 (germline): MNHNS, SASEGT. V was pared by 7 bases and J by 11 bases, with 24 bases of the junction left unmatched. The CDR3 is 18 residues long.

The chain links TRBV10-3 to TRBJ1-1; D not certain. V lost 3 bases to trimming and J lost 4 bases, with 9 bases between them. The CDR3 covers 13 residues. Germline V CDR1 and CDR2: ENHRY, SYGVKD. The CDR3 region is CAISDGIRTEAFF. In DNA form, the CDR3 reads TGTGCCATCAGTGACGGGATTCGCACTGAAGCTTTCTTT.

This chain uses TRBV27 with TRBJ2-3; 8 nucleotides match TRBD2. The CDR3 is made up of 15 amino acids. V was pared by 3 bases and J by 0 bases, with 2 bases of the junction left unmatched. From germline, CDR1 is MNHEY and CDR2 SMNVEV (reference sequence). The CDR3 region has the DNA TGTGCCAGCAGTTTGCGGGAGGATAGCACAGATACGCAGTATTTT. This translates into CASSLREDSTDTQYF.

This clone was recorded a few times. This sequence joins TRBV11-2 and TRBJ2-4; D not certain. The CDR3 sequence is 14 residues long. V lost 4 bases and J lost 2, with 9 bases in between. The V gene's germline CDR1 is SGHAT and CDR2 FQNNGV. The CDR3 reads CASSSPVTKNIQYF. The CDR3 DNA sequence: TGTGCCAGCAGCTCCCCAGTCACCAAAAACATTCAGTACTTC. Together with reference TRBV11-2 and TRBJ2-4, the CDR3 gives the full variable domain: EAGVAQSPRYKIIEKRQSVAFWCNPISGHATLYWYQQILGQGPKLLIQFQNNGVVDDSQLPKDRFSAERLKGVDSTLKIQPAKLEDSAVYLCASSSPVTKNIQYFGAGTRLSVL.

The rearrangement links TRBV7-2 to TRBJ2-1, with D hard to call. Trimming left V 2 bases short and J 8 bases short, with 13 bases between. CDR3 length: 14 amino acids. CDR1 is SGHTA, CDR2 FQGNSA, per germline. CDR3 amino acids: CASSLRLEGDEQFF. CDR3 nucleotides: TGTGCCAGCAGCTTAAGGCTAGAAGGCGATGAGCAGTTCTTC.